This T cell receptor beta chain is drawn from a study of T cell responses to AZD1222 COVID-19 vaccine. General observations from the study: The donor group comprised mostly white British people and more females; the analysis possibly underestimated clonal diversity. Just a handful of AZD1222 recipients tested seropositive at baseline.

About this clone: Its specificity is not known.

V was clipped by 3 bases and J by 1 base, with 16 bases between them. The CDR3 totals 16 residues. CDR1 is SGDLS and CDR2 is YYNGEE in the germline V gene. Profiled with immunoSEQ multiplex PCR; TCRdb holds only in-frame clones, not every one. The sample holds roughly 150,000 clones, approximately 90% seen once. The J gene is TRBJ2-5, the V gene TRBV9, with D uncertain. The sample in question was peripheral blood, obtained on day 0 of AZD1222 vaccination. This receptor was taken from an adult in good health. CDR3 in DNA: TGTGCCAGCAGCGCAGGTGGCTCACGCCCCCAAGAGACCCAGTACTTC. Translated, it gives CASSAGGSRPQETQYF.